Below are 25 T cell receptor beta chains sequenced from a single sample in a study of cytomegalovirus exposure and HLA in healthy donors. Use of 60 Vbeta and 13 Jbeta primers characterized the PCR. Data came from immunoSEQ multiplex PCR; TCRdb stores just in-frame clones and leaves some out. The sample contains under 200,000 clones, 79% of which appear only once. Sequenced material: PBMCs. All receptors come from a woman in her 50s in good health and CMV-seronegative.

The rearrangement links TRBV11-2 to TRBJ1-1, with D possibly matching TRBD1 (5 bases). V dropped 4 bases and J dropped 4 bases, with 13 bases sitting between them. Germline-derived CDR1 and CDR2 are SGHAT and FQNNGV. The CDR3 is 14 amino acids. The CDR3 DNA sequence: TGTGCCAGCAGCTCCGGTCGGGGGACCACTGAAGCTTTCTTT. The encoded protein is CASSSGRGTTEAFF. Full variable domain (outside the CDR3, taken from reference TRBV11-2 and TRBJ1-1): EAGVAQSPRYKIIEKRQSVAFWCNPISGHATLYWYQQILGQGPKLLIQFQNNGVVDDSQLPKDRFSAERLKGVDSTLKIQPAKLEDSAVYLCASSSGRGTTEAFFGQGTRLTVV.

This clone was found once. J is TRBJ2-5 and V is TRBV19, with 7 bases aligning to TRBD2. The V segment lost 1 base and the J segment 2 bases; nucleotides outside the gene matches: 4. Germline CDR1 is LNHDA and CDR2 is SQIVND (reference sequence). CDR3 length: 15 residues. The CDR3 region is CASSIGSGPQETQYF. The CDR3 DNA sequence: TGTGCCAGTAGTATAGGTAGCGGGCCACAAGAGACCCAGTACTTC.

The chain employs TRBV19 and TRBJ1-2, with D unclear. Germline CDR1 LNHDA, CDR2 SQIVND (reference sequence). The CDR3 runs to 13 residues. V was cut by 8 bases and J by 4 bases, with 14 bases left in between. The CDR3 loop reads CASSLSGRYGYTF. The CDR3, as DNA: TGTGCCAGTTCCCTCAGTGGGCGCTATGGCTACACCTTC.

The gene calls are TRBV5-1 and TRBJ2-7; 8 positions match TRBD1. Losses at the gene ends were 0 bases for V and 1 base for J; bases not matched to a gene: 9. This CDR3 has 17 amino acids. Per germline, CDR1 SGHRS and CDR2 YFSETQ. The CDR3 here is CASSLGGAGGLSYEQYF. For the CDR3, the DNA is TGCGCCAGCAGCTTGGGGGGGGCAGGGGGCCTATCCTACGAGCAGTACTTC.

This chain joins TRBV18 and TRBJ1-1; TRBD1 might be the D (5 bases). Looked up from germline, CDR1 is KGHSH and CDR2 is LQKENI. This CDR3 contains 15 residues. V lost 5 bases and J 1 base, leaving 14 bases between the germline ends. As DNA, the CDR3 is TGTGCCAGCTCATTCGCAGGGTGGGGGAACACTGAAGCTTTCTTT. Translating it yields CASSFAGWGNTEAFF.

The chain joins TRBV5-1 to TRBJ2-1, with 8 bases fitting TRBD2. The length of the CDR3 is 14 residues. J lost 12 bases, V lost 0 bases, and 8 bases had no gene match. The germline V gene encodes CDR1 SGHRS and CDR2 YFSETQ. CDR3 nucleotides: TGCGCCAGCAGCTTGGGCGGGGGGATTCTTGGGCAGTTCTTC. Amino acid sequence: CASSLGGGILGQFF.

The gene calls are TRBV7-9 and TRBJ2-7; 9 bases map to TRBD1. The CDR3 length is 15 residues. Germline values: CDR1 SEHNR, CDR2 FQNEAQ (reference sequence). V gave up 7 bases and J gave up 1 base; unmatched junction bases: 8. The CDR3 nucleotides read TGTGCCAGCACCGGGGACAGGGTGTTGTCCTACGAGCAGTACTTC. This gives the protein CASTGDRVLSYEQYF.

This clone was counted between two and nine times. J is TRBJ2-5 and V is TRBV6-5; D possibly corresponds to TRBD1 (6 bases). TRBJ2-7 explains the end of the DNA better; the J call may be wrong. Germline V CDR1 and CDR2: MNHEY, SVGAGI. This CDR3 is built from 14 residues. The CDR3 sequence: CASSISRDTYEQYF. CDR3 nucleotides: TGTGCCAGCAGTATAAGCCGGGACACCTACGAGCAGTACTTC.

The CDR3 DNA reads as TGTGCCAGCAGCCCCCGACTAGTCGTCAACACCGGGGAGCTGTTTTTT. It is translated as CASSPRLVVNTGELFF. V gene TRBV7-9 combines with J gene TRBJ2-2, with TRBD2 as a possible D gene (6 bases). This CDR3 region has 16 residues. Germline loops: CDR1 SEHNR, CDR2 FQNEAQ (reference sequence). Trimming took 5 bases from V and 2 from J, leaving 15 bases between them.

The rearrangement links TRBV28 to TRBJ2-5, with D unclear. There are 11 residues in the CDR3. CDR1 and CDR2 from the germline V gene are MDHEN and SYDVKM. Trimming removed 10 bases from V and 5 bases from J, with 11 bases in between. CDR3 protein: CAIGSRETQYF. CDR3 nucleotides: TGTGCCATCGGCAGCAGGGAGACCCAGTACTTC.

The chain carries TRBV7-9 and TRBJ2-1; D ambiguous. This CDR3 is 15 amino acids long. CDR1 SEHNR and CDR2 FQNEAQ come from the germline V gene (reference sequence). Trimming shortened V by 5 bases and J by 4 bases, and 15 bases separated the two germline ends. CDR3 protein: CASSRDSTFYNEQFF. The CDR3 nucleotides are TGTGCCAGCAGCCGCGACTCCACGTTTTACAATGAGCAGTTCTTC.

CDR3 residues: CASSWGTGGRRLAGNEQFF. DNA for the CDR3: TGTGCCAGCAGTTGGGGGACAGGGGGCAGAAGACTAGCGGGCAATGAGCAGTTCTTC. The chain links TRBV28 to TRBJ2-1, with TRBD1 matching 12 bases. With V trimmed by 4 bases and J by 6 bases, 16 bases remained unmatched. The CDR3 is 19 residues long. Germline CDR1 and CDR2: MDHEN and SYDVKM.

This clone was seen once. The rearrangement uses TRBV11-2 and TRBJ2-1; tentative D call: TRBD2 (6 bases). Germline V gives CDR1 SGHAT, CDR2 FQNNGV. The CDR3 is 10 residues long. CDR3 residues: CARLGNEQFF. In nucleotides, the CDR3 is TGTGCTAGACTAGGCAATGAGCAGTTCTTC.

V is TRBV15 and J is TRBJ1-1, with TRBD1 as a possible D gene (5 bases). CDR1 and CDR2 (germline): LNHNV, YYDKDF (reference sequence). V lost 0 bases to trimming and J lost 8 bases, with 10 bases between them. This CDR3 is built from 13 residues. DNA of the CDR3: TGTGCCACCAGCAGAGATGGGGGGAGGGAAGCTTTCTTT. It is translated as CATSRDGGREAFF. The full variable domain, with the rest looked up from reference TRBV15 and TRBJ1-1, is DAMVIQNPRYQVTQFGKPVTLSCSQTLNHNVMYWYQQKSSQAPKLLFHYYDKDFNNEADTPDNFQSRRPNTSFCFLDIRSPGLGDTAMYLCATSRDGGREAFFGQGTRLTVV.

The chain uses TRBV7-9 and TRBJ2-7; D possibly corresponds to TRBD1 (5 bases). CDR3 length: 15 amino acids. V dropped 3 bases and J dropped 0 bases, with 12 bases sitting between them. Germline CDR1 and CDR2: SEHNR and FQNEAQ (reference sequence). CDR3 in amino acids: CASSFDGASSYEQYF. CDR3 DNA sequence: TGTGCCAGCAGCTTCGATGGGGCGAGCTCCTACGAGCAGTACTTC.

The chain couples TRBV2 to TRBJ2-2; D is undetermined. Germline V gene sequence: CDR1 SNHLY, CDR2 FYNNEI. This CDR3 is built from 17 residues. Trimming pared 6 bases from V and 0 bases from J, leaving 17 bases between. The DNA for the CDR3 is TGTGCCAGCAGCGTAGAGATCGGGTGGGCGAACACCGGGGAGCTGTTTTTT. This translates into CASSVEIGWANTGELFF.

The rearrangement joins TRBV29-1 to TRBJ1-1; possibly TRBD1 for D (5 bases). Germline CDR1 SQVTM, CDR2 ANQGSEA. The germline V and J ends were trimmed by 3 bases and 10 bases, with 12 bases remaining between them. The CDR3 loop spans 11 amino acids. In DNA, the CDR3 is TGCAGCGTTGACAGGTTGCAGGGAGCTTTCTTT. As protein: CSVDRLQGAFF.

The gene calls are TRBV28 and TRBJ1-4; TRBD1 agrees at 10 bases. The CDR3 sequence is 15 residues long. V trimming: 6 bases; J trimming: 10 bases; junction bases outside the gene matches: 11. The germline V gene encodes CDR1 MDHEN and CDR2 SYDVKM. CDR3 sequence: CASRATGTGVRKLFF. CDR3 DNA: TGTGCCAGCAGGGCCACCGGGACAGGGGTGCGAAAACTGTTTTTT.

This chain links TRBV7-9 with TRBJ2-1; D is uncertain. Trimming pared 4 bases from V and 0 bases from J, leaving 19 bases between. Germline V gene data show CDR1 as SEHNR and CDR2 as FQNEAQ (reference sequence). This CDR3 is 18 amino acids long. The CDR3 spells CASSSVVSATSSYNEQFF. DNA of the CDR3: TGTGCCAGCAGCTCAGTGGTCAGCGCGACCAGCTCCTACAATGAGCAGTTCTTC.

The chain carries TRBV10-3 and TRBJ1-5; TRBD1 is a possible D gene (5 bases). The length of the CDR3 is 16 residues. V gave up 3 bases and J gave up 3 bases, with 15 bases separating them. CDR1 and CDR2 from the germline V gene are ENHRY and SYGVKD. The CDR3 reads CAISDNSGGSNQPQHF. The CDR3, as DNA: TGTGCCATCAGTGATAACTCGGGGGGATCCAATCAGCCCCAGCATTTT.

Only a few counts were recorded for this clone. This sample includes further DNA sequences coding for the same CDR3. This chain uses TRBV5-5 with TRBJ2-7, with a tentative D call TRBD1 (5 bases). V lost 2 bases to trimming and J lost 4 bases, with 10 bases between them. This CDR3 has 13 residues. Germline V gene sequence: CDR1 SGHKS, CDR2 YYEKEE (reference sequence). The CDR3 loop reads CASSLIPGYEQYF. CDR3 nucleotides: TGTGCCAGCAGCTTAATCCCAGGGTACGAGCAGTACTTC.

This clone was seen only once. The rearrangement uses TRBV13 and TRBJ2-2; TRBD2 aligns across 7 bases. The CDR3 length is 17 residues. Per germline, CDR1 PRHDT and CDR2 FYEKMQ (reference sequence). V lost 3 bases and J lost 4; bases outside the gene matches: 11. CDR3 amino acids: CASSFRAGVPGTGELFF. DNA of the CDR3: TGTGCCAGCAGCTTCCGGGCGGGAGTCCCGGGCACCGGGGAGCTGTTTTTT.

The chain couples TRBV28 to TRBJ2-3, with 8 bases lining up with TRBD2. The germline V gene encodes CDR1 MDHEN and CDR2 SYDVKM. The V gene end was trimmed by 2 bases and the J gene end by 5 bases; junction bases not matched to a gene: 6. The CDR3 extends over 15 amino acids. The CDR3 nucleotides are TGTGCCAGCAGTTTAACTAGCGGAGTTAAAGATACGCAGTATTTT. Amino acids: CASSLTSGVKDTQYF.

Comments on this clone: The final CDR3 position lacks the conserved phenylalanine or tryptophan, pointing to a likely read error. The limits of the CDR3 on the DNA are not certain, so only TCRdb's listed CDR3 is given. V and J are TRBV30 and TRBJ1-1; the DNA was not compared with TRBD1, the D call given in the table. The germline V gene has CDR1 GTSNPN and CDR2 SVGIG (reference sequence). Termini included, the CDR3 measures 12 amino acids. This CDR3 is CAWSTTRTGLIL.

In its sample, this clone was seen once. J is TRBJ1-3 and V is TRBV4-2; TRBD1 matches at 9 bases. This CDR3 region has 18 residues. CDR1 and CDR2 (germline): LGHNA, YNFKEQ. The V and J ends lost 1 base and 4 bases, in that order; junction bases with no gene match: 11. The CDR3 sequence: CASSQGPAGQGSGNTIYF. CDR3 DNA: TGTGCCAGCAGCCAAGGTCCAGCGGGACAGGGCTCCGGAAACACCATATATTTT.